The sequence of this T cell receptor beta chain was determined in a study of CD8+CD57+ T cells in acquired aplastic anemia. This CDR3 has 15 amino acids. V lost 5 bases and J lost 5; bases outside the gene matches: 5. Germline CDR1 SGHNT, CDR2 YENEEA. Researchers used genomic DNA as the template to profile TCR beta VDJ and CDR3. TCRdb used MiXCR to reprocess the reads, holding one entry per CDR3 protein. The repertoire holds 150,000 to 200,000 distinct CDR3 sequences, with more than 45% as singletons. An expansion of CD8+CD57+ cells by flow cytometry had been shown in patients chosen for sequencing. As a group, the patients uniformly had severe acquired aplastic anemia. This clonotype was recorded many times.

The receptor's source is a human donor with aplastic anemia. What was sequenced was sorted CD4+, CD8+, or CD8+CD57+ T cells (not recorded which) from PBMCs. The chain has TRBV11-3 and TRBJ2-2; TRBD2 aligns across 10 bases. CDR3 DNA: TGTGCCAGCAGCCCGCCGGGACTAGCGACCGGGGAGCTGTTTTTT. This translates into CASSPPGLATGELFF.